Listed below are T cell receptor beta chains from one sample, sequenced in a study of T cell responses to AZD1222 COVID-19 vaccine. TCRdb's table, derived via immunoSEQ multiplex PCR, lists solely in-frame clones and lacks some. The data show approximately 110,000 clones, about nine tenths seen once. The material sequenced was peripheral blood, taken on day 0 of AZD1222 vaccination. Source of these receptors: an adult in good health. Both conserved end residues are part of each CDR3. The D gene is left open where the match is weak. Clone size appears in some rows only: once, few, many, or a class for an expanded clone.

cdr3_nt,cdr3_aa,j_call,d_call,v_call,cdr3_length,clone_size
TGTGCCAGCAGCTTGGAAGGGGCCATAGGGATAAGGGCGTCGAACTATGGCTACACCTTC,CASSLEGAIGIRASNYGYTF,TRBJ1-2,-,TRBV5-8,20,-
TGTGCCAGCAGTTTATCCAGGGTCAATGAGCAGTTCTTC,CASSLSRVNEQFF,TRBJ2-1,-,TRBV12-3/TRBV12-4,13,-
TGTGCCAGCAGCTTGGATCCTGGCCCCCGGGAGCAGTTCTTC,CASSLDPGPREQFF,TRBJ2-1,-,TRBV5-4,14,-
TGCGCCAGCAGCCAAGTGACTTGGAACGAGCAGTACTTC,CASSQVTWNEQYF,TRBJ2-7,-,TRBV4-1,13,-
TGCGCCAGCAGCTTGGACTCAGCAAATGAAAAACTGTTTTTT,CASSLDSANEKLFF,TRBJ1-4,-,TRBV5-1,14,-
TGTGCCAGCAGTTATTATCGTGTTGGGAACGAGCAGTACTTC,CASSYYRVGNEQYF,TRBJ2-7,-,TRBV6-5,14,-
TGTGCCAGCAGAGCCGGACAGGGTCTGGCGGGAGGATCCGTTGGAAACACCATATATTTT,CASRAGQGLAGGSVGNTIYF,TRBJ1-3,TRBD1,TRBV2,20,-
TGTGCCAGCAGGGCCGGGACCAACAATCAGCCCCAGCATTTT,CASRAGTNNQPQHF,TRBJ1-5,-,TRBV2,14,few
TGTGCCAGCACTCCGAGACGACAGGGAGGAGGGCAGTACTTC,CASTPRRQGGGQYF,TRBJ2-7,-,TRBV2,14,-
TGTGCCAGCAGCGTTCAGGGGGCGGGTGAGCAGTACTTC,CASSVQGAGEQYF,TRBJ2-7,TRBD1,TRBV9,13,-
TGTGCCAGCAGCTTACGACAGGGGATAGATACGCAGTATTTT,CASSLRQGIDTQYF,TRBJ2-3,TRBD1,TRBV7-9,14,-
TGTGCCACCAGCAGAGATGTAGGGGGAAGGGTCTATAGCAATCAGCCCCAGCATTTT,CATSRDVGGRVYSNQPQHF,TRBJ1-5,-,TRBV15,19,-
TGTGCCATCAGTGGACAGGGTGGCACCGGGGAGCTGTTTTTT,CAISGQGGTGELFF,TRBJ2-2,TRBD1,TRBV10-3,14,-
TGCGCCAGCAGCTCCGGACAGGGAGGTTATGGCTACACCTTC,CASSSGQGGYGYTF,TRBJ1-2,TRBD1,TRBV5-1,14,-
TGTGCCAGTAGTATAGCCGGGGGTTCTGGAAACACCATATATTTT,CASSIAGGSGNTIYF,TRBJ1-3,-,TRBV19,15,-
TGTGCCAGTCGGTTGCATAGCAATCAGCCCCAGCATTTT,CASRLHSNQPQHF,TRBJ1-5,-,TRBV19,13,-
TGTGCCAGCTCACCAAGATCCGGAGGCCATTCACCCCTCCACTTT,CASSPRSGGHSPLHF,TRBJ1-6,-,TRBV18,15,-
TGTGCCAGCAGTGAGGTCATTTTTCGGACAACAAAATCCTACGAGCAGTACTTC,CASSEVIFRTTKSYEQYF,TRBJ2-7,-,TRBV2,18,-
TGTGCCAGCAGCCCCCAAGTGAGGAACACTGAAGCTTTCTTT,CASSPQVRNTEAFF,TRBJ1-1,-,TRBV14,14,-
TGTGCCAGCAGTCCAAGCGGGGGGAGGCCCTACGAGCAGTACTTC,CASSPSGGRPYEQYF,TRBJ2-7,TRBD2,TRBV6-5,15,-
TGTGCCAGCAGCCAACAAGGCGGGACAGGGGGCCTCTACGAGCAGTACTTC,CASSQQGGTGGLYEQYF,TRBJ2-7,TRBD1,TRBV4-2,17,-
TGCGCCAGCAGCCTACTAGGACAGGGGAGGGAAGGCTACACCTTC,CASSLLGQGREGYTF,TRBJ1-2,TRBD1,TRBV5-1,15,-
TGTGCCAGCAGCGTAATAACCGGGACAGGGTCAGATACGCAGTATTTT,CASSVITGTGSDTQYF,TRBJ2-3,TRBD1,TRBV9,16,-
TGCGCCAGCAGCCAAGAAGCTAGCTGGAACGAGCAGTACTTC,CASSQEASWNEQYF,TRBJ2-7,-,TRBV4-1,14,-
TGCGCCAGCAGCCATCGGACTAGCGGGGGGGGCTCCTACAATGAGCAGTTCTTC,CASSHRTSGGGSYNEQFF,TRBJ2-1,TRBD2,TRBV4-3,18,-
TGTGCCAGCATTCCGTGGGTCGCTGACACCAAACGCTCCGAGCAGTACTTC,CASIPWVADTKRSEQYF,TRBJ2-7,-,TRBV5-6,17,-
TGTGCCAGCAGCTTAGCCGGGACTAGGGGCACAGATACGCAGTATTTT,CASSLAGTRGTDTQYF,TRBJ2-3,TRBD2,TRBV7-2,16,-
TGTGCCAGTGGGAGTAACTACGAGCAGTACTTC,CASGSNYEQYF,TRBJ2-7,-,TRBV18,11,-
TGTGCCAGCTCTTCGGACAGGGAGGGCTATGGCTACACCTTC,CASSSDREGYGYTF,TRBJ1-2,TRBD1,TRBV18,14,-
TGTGCCACCAGCAGAGTGGATACGAGGGACAGAAAGGGGGCCAACGTCCTGACTTTC,CATSRVDTRDRKGANVLTF,TRBJ2-6,TRBD1,TRBV15,19,few
TGTGCCAGCAGGAAAACAGGGGCGGCTGAAGCTTTCTTT,CASRKTGAAEAFF,TRBJ1-1,TRBD1,TRBV12-3/TRBV12-4,13,-